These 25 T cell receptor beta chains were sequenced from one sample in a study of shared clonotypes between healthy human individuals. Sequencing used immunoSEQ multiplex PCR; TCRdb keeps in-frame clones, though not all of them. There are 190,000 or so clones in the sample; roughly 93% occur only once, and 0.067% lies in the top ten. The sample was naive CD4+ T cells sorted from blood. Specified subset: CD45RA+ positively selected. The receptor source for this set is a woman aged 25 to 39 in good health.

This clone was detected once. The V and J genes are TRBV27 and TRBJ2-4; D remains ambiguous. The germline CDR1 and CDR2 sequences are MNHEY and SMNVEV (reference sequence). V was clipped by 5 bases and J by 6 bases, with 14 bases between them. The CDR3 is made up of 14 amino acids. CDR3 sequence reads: CASSRVGAGNIQYF. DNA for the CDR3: TGTGCCAGCAGTCGGGTTGGCGCTGGAAACATTCAGTACTTC.

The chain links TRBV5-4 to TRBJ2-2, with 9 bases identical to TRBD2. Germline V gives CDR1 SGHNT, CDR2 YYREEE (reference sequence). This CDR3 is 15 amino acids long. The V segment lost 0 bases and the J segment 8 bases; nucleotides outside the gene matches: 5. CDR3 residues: CASSLVIAGVGELFF. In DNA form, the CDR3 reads TGTGCCAGCAGCTTGGTGATAGCGGGAGTGGGGGAGCTGTTTTTT.

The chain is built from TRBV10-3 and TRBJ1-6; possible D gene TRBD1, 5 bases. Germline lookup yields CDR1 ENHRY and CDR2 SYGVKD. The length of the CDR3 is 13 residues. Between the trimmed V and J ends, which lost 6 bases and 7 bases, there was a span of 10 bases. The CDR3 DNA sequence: TGTGCCATCAGGAGGGACGAGAATTCACCCCTCCACTTT. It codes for CAIRRDENSPLHF.

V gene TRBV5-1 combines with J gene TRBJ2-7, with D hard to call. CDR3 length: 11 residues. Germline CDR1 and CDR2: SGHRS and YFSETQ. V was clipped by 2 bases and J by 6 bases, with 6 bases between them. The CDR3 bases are TGCGCCAGCAGCTTAGGCCCCGAGCAGTACTTC. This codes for CASSLGPEQYF.

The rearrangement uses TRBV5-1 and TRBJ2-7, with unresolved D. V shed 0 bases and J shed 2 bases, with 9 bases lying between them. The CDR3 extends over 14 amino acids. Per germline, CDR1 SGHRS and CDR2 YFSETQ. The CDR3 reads CASSLERATYEQYF. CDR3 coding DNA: TGCGCCAGCAGCTTGGAGAGAGCCACCTACGAGCAGTACTTC.

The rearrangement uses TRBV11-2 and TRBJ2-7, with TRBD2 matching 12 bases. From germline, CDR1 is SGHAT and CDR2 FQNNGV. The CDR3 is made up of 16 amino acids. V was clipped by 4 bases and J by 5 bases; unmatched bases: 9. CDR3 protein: CASSYTSGGSGDEQYF. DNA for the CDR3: TGTGCCAGCAGCTACACTAGCGGGGGGTCCGGGGACGAGCAGTACTTC.

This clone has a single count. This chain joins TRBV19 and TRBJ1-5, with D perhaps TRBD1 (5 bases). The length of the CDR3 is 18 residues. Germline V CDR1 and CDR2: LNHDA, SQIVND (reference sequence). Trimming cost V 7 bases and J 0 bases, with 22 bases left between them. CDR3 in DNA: TGTGCCAGTACCCTATTGGGGGGGGAGCAGCATAGCAATCAGCCCCAGCATTTT. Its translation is CASTLLGGEQHSNQPQHF.

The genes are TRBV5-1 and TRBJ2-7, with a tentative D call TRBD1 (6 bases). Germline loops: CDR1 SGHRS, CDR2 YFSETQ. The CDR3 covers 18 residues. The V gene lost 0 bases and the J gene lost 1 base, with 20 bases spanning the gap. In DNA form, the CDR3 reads TGCGCCAGCAGCTTGGCCAGGTCACACGGACAGTTGTCCTACGAGCAGTACTTC. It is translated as CASSLARSHGQLSYEQYF.

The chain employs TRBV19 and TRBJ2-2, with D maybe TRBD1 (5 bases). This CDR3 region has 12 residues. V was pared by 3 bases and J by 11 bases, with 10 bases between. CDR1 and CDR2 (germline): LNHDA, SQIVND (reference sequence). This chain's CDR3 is CASSIWGGELFF. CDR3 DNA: TGTGCCAGTAGTATCTGGGGCGGAGAGCTGTTTTTT.

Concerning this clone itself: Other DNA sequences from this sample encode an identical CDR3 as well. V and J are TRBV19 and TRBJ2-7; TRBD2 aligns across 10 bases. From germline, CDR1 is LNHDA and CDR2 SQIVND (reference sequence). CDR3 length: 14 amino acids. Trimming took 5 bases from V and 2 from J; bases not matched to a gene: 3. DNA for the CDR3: TGTGCCAGTAGTTTAGGACTAGCGGCCTACGAGCAGTACTTC. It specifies CASSLGLAAYEQYF.

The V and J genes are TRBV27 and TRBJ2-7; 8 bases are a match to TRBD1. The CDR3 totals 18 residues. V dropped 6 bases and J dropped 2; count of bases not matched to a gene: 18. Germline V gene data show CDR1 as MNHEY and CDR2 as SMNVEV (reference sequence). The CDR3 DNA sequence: TGTGCCAGCAGGCCAACCTACAGGGGGTTGAGGGTAACCTACGAGCAGTACTTC. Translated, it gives CASRPTYRGLRVTYEQYF.

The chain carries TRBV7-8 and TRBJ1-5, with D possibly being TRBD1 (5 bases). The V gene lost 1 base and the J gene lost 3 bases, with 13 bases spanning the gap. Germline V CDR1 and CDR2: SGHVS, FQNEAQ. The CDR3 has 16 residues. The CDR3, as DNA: TGTGCCAGCAGCTTAGGGGGGATGACTTTCAATCAGCCCCAGCATTTT. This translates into CASSLGGMTFNQPQHF.

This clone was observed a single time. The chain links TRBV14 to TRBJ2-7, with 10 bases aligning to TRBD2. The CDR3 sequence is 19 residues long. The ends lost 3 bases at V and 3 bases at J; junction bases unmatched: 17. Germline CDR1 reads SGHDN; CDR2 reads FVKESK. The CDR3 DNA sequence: TGTGCCAGCAGCCAGACATCCCTAGCGGGAGTATTGGGATACTACGAGCAGTACTTC. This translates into CASSQTSLAGVLGYYEQYF.

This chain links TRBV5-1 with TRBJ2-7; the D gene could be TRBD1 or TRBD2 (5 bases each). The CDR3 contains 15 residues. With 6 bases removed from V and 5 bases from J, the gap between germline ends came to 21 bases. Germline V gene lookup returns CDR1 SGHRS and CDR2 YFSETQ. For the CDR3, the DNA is TGCGCCAGCACAATTCAGCCCGGGGACGGTGACGAGCAGTACTTC. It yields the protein CASTIQPGDGDEQYF. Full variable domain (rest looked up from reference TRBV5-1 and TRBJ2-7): KAGVTQTPRYLIKTRGQQVTLSCSPISGHRSVSWYQQTPGQGLQFLFEYFSETQRNKGNFPGRFSGRQFSNSRSEMNVSTLELGDSALYLCASTIQPGDGDEQYFGPGTRLTVT.

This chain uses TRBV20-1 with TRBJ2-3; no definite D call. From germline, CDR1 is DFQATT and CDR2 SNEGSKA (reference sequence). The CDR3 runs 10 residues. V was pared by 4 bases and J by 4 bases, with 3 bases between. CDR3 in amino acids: CSAIPDTQYF. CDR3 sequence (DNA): TGCAGTGCTATCCCAGATACGCAGTATTTT.

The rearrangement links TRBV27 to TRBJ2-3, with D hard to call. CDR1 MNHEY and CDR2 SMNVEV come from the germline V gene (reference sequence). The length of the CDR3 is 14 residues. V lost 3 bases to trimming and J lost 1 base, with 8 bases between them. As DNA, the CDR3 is TGTGCCAGCAGTTTCGGTCAGGGCACAGATACGCAGTATTTT. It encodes CASSFGQGTDTQYF.

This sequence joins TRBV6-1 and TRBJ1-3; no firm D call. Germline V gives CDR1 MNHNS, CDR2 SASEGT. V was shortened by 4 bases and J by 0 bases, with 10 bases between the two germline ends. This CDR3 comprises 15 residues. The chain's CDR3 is CASSGGRRSGNTIYF. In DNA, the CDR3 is TGTGCCAGCAGTGGGGGTCGCCGCTCTGGAAACACCATATATTTT.

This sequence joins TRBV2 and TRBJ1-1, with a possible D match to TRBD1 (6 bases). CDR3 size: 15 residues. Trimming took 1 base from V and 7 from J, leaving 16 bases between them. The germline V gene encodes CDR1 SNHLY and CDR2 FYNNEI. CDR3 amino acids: CASSEESGGAHEAFF. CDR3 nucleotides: TGTGCCAGCAGTGAAGAATCCGGGGGGGCCCATGAAGCTTTCTTT.

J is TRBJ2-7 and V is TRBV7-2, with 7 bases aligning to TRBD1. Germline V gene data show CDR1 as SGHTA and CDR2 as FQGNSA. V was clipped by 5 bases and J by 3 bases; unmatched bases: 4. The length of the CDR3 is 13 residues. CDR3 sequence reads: CASSIGTVYEQYF. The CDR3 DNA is TGTGCCAGCAGCATCGGGACAGTCTACGAGCAGTACTTC.

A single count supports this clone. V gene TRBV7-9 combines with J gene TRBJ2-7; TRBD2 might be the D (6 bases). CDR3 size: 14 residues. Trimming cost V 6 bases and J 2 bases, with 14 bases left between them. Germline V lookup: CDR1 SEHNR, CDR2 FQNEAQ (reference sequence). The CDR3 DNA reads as TGTGCCAGCAGTTTCGGGAGCAGCACCTACGAGCAGTACTTC. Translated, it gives CASSFGSSTYEQYF.

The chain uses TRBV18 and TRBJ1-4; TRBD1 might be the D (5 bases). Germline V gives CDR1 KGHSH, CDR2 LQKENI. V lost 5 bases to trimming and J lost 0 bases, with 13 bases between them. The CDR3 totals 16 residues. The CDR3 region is CASSGTSFATNEKLFF. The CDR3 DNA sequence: TGTGCCAGCTCAGGGACGTCTTTTGCAACTAATGAAAAACTGTTTTTT.

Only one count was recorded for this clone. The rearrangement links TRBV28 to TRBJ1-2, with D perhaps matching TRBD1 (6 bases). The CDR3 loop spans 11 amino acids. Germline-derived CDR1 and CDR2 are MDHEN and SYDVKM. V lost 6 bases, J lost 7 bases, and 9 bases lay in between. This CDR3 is CASSLDSGYTF. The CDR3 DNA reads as TGTGCCAGCAGCCTGGACAGTGGCTACACCTTC.

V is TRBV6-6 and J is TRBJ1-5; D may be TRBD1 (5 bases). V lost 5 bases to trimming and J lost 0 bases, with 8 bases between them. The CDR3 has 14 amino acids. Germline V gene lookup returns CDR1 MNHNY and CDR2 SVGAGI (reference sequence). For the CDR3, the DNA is TGTGCCAGCAGTGACAGTTATAGCAATCAGCCCCAGCATTTT. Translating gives CASSDSYSNQPQHF.

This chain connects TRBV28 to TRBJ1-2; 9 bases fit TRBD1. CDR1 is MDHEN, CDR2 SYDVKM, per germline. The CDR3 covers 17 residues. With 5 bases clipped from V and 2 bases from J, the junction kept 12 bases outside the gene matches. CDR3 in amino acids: CASSGSGTGISNYGYTF. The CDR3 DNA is TGTGCCAGCAGTGGATCCGGGACAGGGATTTCCAACTATGGCTACACCTTC.

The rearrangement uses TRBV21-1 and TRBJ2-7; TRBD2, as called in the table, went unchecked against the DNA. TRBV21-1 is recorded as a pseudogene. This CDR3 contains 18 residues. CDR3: CASSRTSGRAIRAYEQYF. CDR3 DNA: TGTGCCAGCAGCAGGACTAGCGGGAGGGCAATTAGGGCCTACGAGCAGTACTTC.